This T cell receptor (beta chain) was recorded in a study of T-cell reconstitution after alpha-beta-depleted transplantation in children. Researchers prepared the TCRbeta library using unique molecular identifiers, the study reports. TCRdb redid the calling of the PCR reads with MiXCR, one entry per CDR3 protein. The repertoire includes a few hundred thousand distinct CDR3 sequences, roughly 24% of them detected once, and roughly 2.6% sits in the top ten. Study-wide results and limits: Surviving recipient T cells and intrathymic progenitors accounted for some patients' high TCRbeta diversity at day 60. T cells produced anew were the main source of T-cell counts and diversity one year after transplant.

Germline V CDR1 and CDR2: LGHNA, YNFKEQ. V was shortened by 0 bases and J by 4 bases, with 13 bases between the two germline ends. The length of the CDR3 is 15 residues. This clonotype turned up a few times. What it binds is unknown. This chain joins TRBV4-2 and TRBJ2-7, with D perhaps being TRBD1 or TRBD2 (5 bases each). The material was PBMCs, obtained before TCRalphabeta/CD19-depleted stem cell transplant. This sequence originates from a girl aged 2 to 10 with Fanconi anemia, due to receive a stem cell transplant. The CDR3 sequence: CASSQDLVGEYEQYF. CDR3 DNA sequence: TGTGCCAGCAGCCAAGACCTCGTAGGGGAGTACGAGCAGTACTTC.